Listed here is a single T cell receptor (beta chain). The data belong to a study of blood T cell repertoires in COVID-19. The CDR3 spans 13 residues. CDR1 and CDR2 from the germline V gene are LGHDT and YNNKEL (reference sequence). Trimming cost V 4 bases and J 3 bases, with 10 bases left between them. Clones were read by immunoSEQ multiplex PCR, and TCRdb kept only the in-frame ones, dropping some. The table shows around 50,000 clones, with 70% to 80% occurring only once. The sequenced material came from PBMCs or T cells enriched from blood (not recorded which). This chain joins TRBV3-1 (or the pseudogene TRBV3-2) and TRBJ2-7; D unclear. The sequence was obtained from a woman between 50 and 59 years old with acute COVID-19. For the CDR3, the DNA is TGTGCCAGCAGCCTTCTGCTAGGCTACGAGCAGTACTTC. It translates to CASSLLLGYEQYF.